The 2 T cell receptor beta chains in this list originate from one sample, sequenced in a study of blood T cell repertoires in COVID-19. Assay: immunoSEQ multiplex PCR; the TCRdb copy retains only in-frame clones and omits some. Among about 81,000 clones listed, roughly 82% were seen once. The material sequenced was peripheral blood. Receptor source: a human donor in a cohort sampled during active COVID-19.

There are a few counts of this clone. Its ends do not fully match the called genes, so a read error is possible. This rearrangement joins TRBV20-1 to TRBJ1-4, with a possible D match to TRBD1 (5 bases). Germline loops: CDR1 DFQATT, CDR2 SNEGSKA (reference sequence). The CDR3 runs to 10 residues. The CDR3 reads CSATGTGVAF. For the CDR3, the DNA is TGCAGTGCTACCGGGACGGGGGTTGCTTTT.

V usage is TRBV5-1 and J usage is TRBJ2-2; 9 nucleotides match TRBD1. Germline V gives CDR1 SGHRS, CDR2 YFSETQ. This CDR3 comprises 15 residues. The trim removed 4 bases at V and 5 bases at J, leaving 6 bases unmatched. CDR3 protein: CASSIGQGRTGELFF. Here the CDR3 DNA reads TGCGCCAGCAGCATTGGACAGGGGAGAACCGGGGAGCTGTTTTTT.